The next 26 T cell receptor beta chains were all read from a single sample in a study of blood T cell repertoires in COVID-19. Some clones are missing from TCRdb's copy, which holds only in-frame ones; the method was immunoSEQ multiplex PCR. Of about 200,000 clones listed, around 94% are singletons. The specimen was peripheral blood. The receptor source for this set is a young man with COVID-19, enrolled during active disease.

This sequence joins TRBV11-2 and TRBJ1-1; D unresolved. Germline CDR1 SGHAT, CDR2 FQNNGV. There are 17 residues in the CDR3. V was trimmed by 1 base and J by 4 bases, leaving 19 bases between them. CDR3 amino acids: CASSLAPRGGGGTEAFF. The CDR3 coding sequence is TGTGCCAGCAGCTTAGCACCACGGGGAGGTGGTGGCACTGAAGCTTTCTTT.

This chain uses TRBV6-5 with TRBJ1-2; the match to TRBD1 covers 8 bases. The CDR3 has 12 residues. With V trimmed by 5 bases and J by 8 bases, 4 bases remained unmatched. Looked up from germline, CDR1 is MNHEY and CDR2 is SVGAGI. The CDR3 DNA follows: TGTGCCAGCAGTCAGGGGGCTAAAGGCTACACCTTC. Protein: CASSQGAKGYTF.

The rearrangement links TRBV7-2 to TRBJ1-2, with D tentatively TRBD1 (5 bases). This CDR3 region has 18 residues. Trimming took 5 bases from V and 0 from J, leaving 22 bases between them. Germline V lookup: CDR1 SGHTA, CDR2 FQGNSA. CDR3 sequence: CASSLTWGRTAANYGYTF. The CDR3 bases are TGTGCCAGCAGCCTTACTTGGGGCCGGACCGCCGCTAACTATGGCTACACCTTC.

The V gene is TRBV7-9, the J gene TRBJ1-2; 8 nucleotides align to TRBD1. The CDR3 covers 15 residues. V was pared by 5 bases and J by 8 bases, with 13 bases of the junction left unmatched. Germline V lookup: CDR1 SEHNR, CDR2 FQNEAQ (reference sequence). CDR3 residues: CASSHGQGEVGGYTF. The DNA of the CDR3 is TGTGCCAGCAGCCACGGACAGGGAGAGGTAGGAGGCTACACCTTC.

V usage is TRBV2 and J usage is TRBJ2-3, with D possibly being TRBD1 (6 bases). The CDR3 has 14 residues. The germline V gene encodes CDR1 SNHLY and CDR2 FYNNEI. Trimming stripped 6 bases from V and 4 bases from J, with 14 bases between. The CDR3 loop is CASSGDQGPDTQYF. The DNA for the CDR3 is TGTGCCAGCAGCGGGGACCAGGGGCCAGATACGCAGTATTTT.

The rearrangement links TRBV5-1 to TRBJ2-3, with D possibly being TRBD2 (5 bases). Trimming cost V 0 bases and J 0 bases, with 11 bases left between them. Germline CDR1 is SGHRS and CDR2 is YFSETQ. The CDR3 loop spans 16 amino acids. The CDR3 bases are TGCGCCAGCAGCTTGGATGTGGAGGCTAGCACAGATACGCAGTATTTT. It codes for CASSLDVEASTDTQYF.

This chain connects TRBV6-5 to TRBJ1-2; maybe TRBD1 (6 bases). V was cut by 6 bases and J by 3 bases, with 11 bases left in between. Germline V gene data show CDR1 as MNHEY and CDR2 as SVGAGI. This CDR3 region has 13 residues. In DNA, the CDR3 is TGTGCCAGCAGCACAGGACAGCACTATGGCTACACCTTC. As protein: CASSTGQHYGYTF.

The rearrangement joins TRBV5-5 to TRBJ1-1; D remains unclear. V gave up 4 bases and J gave up 0 bases, with 7 bases separating them. Per the germline V gene, CDR1 is SGHKS and CDR2 is YYEKEE (reference sequence). The CDR3 runs 13 residues. CDR3 coding DNA: TGTGCCAGCAGCCAACACGTGAACACTGAAGCTTTCTTT. It specifies CASSQHVNTEAFF.

V gene TRBV6-2 or TRBV6-3 combines with J gene TRBJ2-5; 9 bases fit TRBD2. J lost 1 base, V lost 4 bases, and 10 bases had no gene match. CDR1 and CDR2 from the germline V gene are MNHEY and SVGEGT. The CDR3 has 17 residues. CDR3 DNA sequence: TGTGCCAGCAGTTTCCCCCACCAGCGGGGGGTCCAAGAGACCCAGTACTTC. Its translation is CASSFPHQRGVQETQYF.

The gene calls are TRBV11-3 and TRBJ1-6, with a possible D match to TRBD1 (5 bases). The V gene lost 1 base and the J gene lost 7 bases, with 11 bases spanning the gap. Germline values: CDR1 SGHNT, CDR2 YENEEA. CDR3 length equals 15 residues. CDR3 region: CASSLGPGRNSPLHF. The CDR3 DNA is TGTGCCAGCAGCTTAGGGCCAGGGCGGAATTCACCCCTCCACTTT.

This clone was picked up many times. The chain carries TRBV4-1 and TRBJ2-1; 12 nucleotides align to TRBD2. Looked up from germline, CDR1 is MGHRA and CDR2 is YSYEKL. CDR3 size: 15 residues. The J segment lost 7 bases and the V segment lost 3 bases, leaving 4 bases of the junction unmatched. The CDR3 DNA follows: TGCGCCAGCAGCCACCTAGCGGGGGGGAGTAATGAGCAGTTCTTC. It encodes CASSHLAGGSNEQFF.

The chain couples TRBV7-2 to TRBJ1-2, with TRBD1 identical over 11 bases. CDR1 and CDR2 from the germline V gene are SGHTA and FQGNSA. CDR3 size: 18 residues. V lost 2 bases to trimming and J lost 0 bases; unmatched junction nucleotides: 8. The CDR3 coding sequence is TGTGCCAGCAGCTTATTCCGGGACAGGGGGGTATCTAACTATGGCTACACCTTC. This encodes CASSLFRDRGVSNYGYTF.

The DNA of the CDR3 is TGCGCCAGCAGCCCCTATAGCGGGGGTACCTACAATGAGCAGTTCTTC. It codes for CASSPYSGGTYNEQFF. V is TRBV4-1 and J is TRBJ2-1; 9 bases map to TRBD2. Trimming cost V 4 bases and J 2 bases; bases outside gene matches: 6. CDR3 size: 16 residues. Germline CDR1 and CDR2: MGHRA and YSYEKL.

The V and J genes are TRBV5-6 and TRBJ1-2, with 11 bases fitting TRBD1. The CDR3 runs to 17 residues. Germline V gene data show CDR1 as SGHDT and CDR2 as YYEEEE. V lost 4 bases, J lost 2 bases, and 10 bases stayed unmatched. The CDR3 nucleotides are TGTGCCAGCAGCAGGGCCGGGACAGGGGGATCGAACTATGGCTACACCTTC. The encoded protein is CASSRAGTGGSNYGYTF.

The genes are TRBV5-5 and TRBJ1-1, with a possible D match to TRBD1 (6 bases). This CDR3 is 15 amino acids long. Trimming removed 4 bases at V and 5 bases at J, with 18 bases between. From germline, CDR1 is SGHKS and CDR2 YYEKEE (reference sequence). The CDR3 nucleotides are TGTGCCAGCAGCCTGGAATTGGGGGCGTGGACTGAAGCTTTCTTT. As protein: CASSLELGAWTEAFF.

This chain connects TRBV3-1 (or the pseudogene TRBV3-2) to TRBJ2-2; D perhaps matches TRBD1 (6 bases). From germline, CDR1 is LGHDT and CDR2 YNNKEL (reference sequence). The CDR3 has 17 amino acids. The V gene lost 3 bases and the J gene lost 8 bases, with 22 bases spanning the gap. The CDR3 loop is CASSQGARTALYGELFF. DNA for the CDR3: TGTGCCAGCAGCCAGGGGGCCAGGACAGCGTTGTATGGGGAGCTGTTTTTT.

This clone was detected a few times. V is TRBV27 and J is TRBJ1-1; 10 bases are a match to TRBD1. The germline V gene has CDR1 MNHEY and CDR2 SMNVEV (reference sequence). This CDR3 contains 16 residues. V lost 3 bases and J lost 5; bases outside the gene matches: 9. The CDR3 nucleotides read TGTGCCAGCAGTTTGAGTAAGTGGACAGGGGGTACTGAAGCTTTCTTT. Its translation is CASSLSKWTGGTEAFF.

The chain links TRBV4-1 to TRBJ2-4, with D possibly matching TRBD2 (6 bases). V gave up 1 base and J gave up 5 bases, with 15 bases separating them. The CDR3 has 16 amino acids. CDR1 and CDR2 from the germline V gene are MGHRA and YSYEKL. The CDR3 sequence is CASSQVFAGLENIQYF. CDR3 nucleotides: TGCGCCAGCAGCCAAGTTTTTGCGGGACTGGAAAACATTCAGTACTTC.

This chain connects TRBV7-9 to TRBJ1-6; D gene unclear. The CDR3 is made up of 14 amino acids. Germline V lookup: CDR1 SEHNR, CDR2 FQNEAQ (reference sequence). V lost 5 bases, J lost 7 bases, and 12 bases lay in between. This chain's CDR3 is CASSDTDRNSPLHF. For the CDR3, the DNA is TGTGCCAGCAGCGATACAGACCGAAATTCACCCCTCCACTTT.

The chain uses TRBV28 and TRBJ2-7, with TRBD1 identical over 7 bases. Germline lookup yields CDR1 MDHEN and CDR2 SYDVKM. V shed 6 bases, J shed 5 bases, and the junction held 10 bases outside the gene matches. This CDR3 region has 14 residues. The CDR3 DNA reads TGTGCCAGCAGCAGAGGGGGCGCAAGAAACGAGCAGTACTTC. Its protein is CASSRGGARNEQYF.

This chain uses TRBV7-9 with TRBJ2-3; no firm D call. Germline V gene data show CDR1 as SEHNR and CDR2 as FQNEAQ (reference sequence). The CDR3 contains 13 residues. Trimming took 8 bases from V and 0 from J, leaving 9 bases between them. CDR3 in DNA: TGTGCCAGCCGTTACGAGAGCACAGATACGCAGTATTTT. This gives the protein CASRYESTDTQYF.

This chain uses TRBV25-1 with TRBJ2-1; D possibly corresponds to TRBD1 (6 bases). This CDR3 contains 15 residues. Germline V gives CDR1 MGHDK, CDR2 SYGVNS. Trimming stripped 6 bases from V and 2 bases from J, with 14 bases between. The CDR3: CASSPRGNTYNEQFF. The CDR3, as DNA: TGTGCCAGCAGCCCCAGGGGAAATACCTACAATGAGCAGTTCTTC. Filled out from reference TRBV25-1 and TRBJ2-1, the complete variable domain reads EADIYQTPRYLVIGTGKKITLECSQTMGHDKMYWYQQDPGMELHLIHYSYGVNSTEKGDLSSESTVSRIRTEHFPLTLESARPSHTSQYLCASSPRGNTYNEQFFGPGTRLTVL.

The V call is TRBV4-1, the J call TRBJ2-5; 11 nucleotides agree with TRBD2. This CDR3 has 15 amino acids. After removal of 4 bases from V and 3 bases from J, the junction contained 4 bases not matched to a gene. Germline V lookup: CDR1 MGHRA, CDR2 YSYEKL. This CDR3 reads CASSPIAGGEETQYF. For the CDR3, the DNA is TGCGCCAGCAGCCCTATAGCGGGGGGGGAAGAGACCCAGTACTTC.

The chain has TRBV23-1 and TRBJ1-2, with a possible D match to TRBD1 (6 bases). TRBV23-1 is an ORF; its function is uncertain. This CDR3 spans 11 amino acids. Trimming removed 4 bases from V and 9 bases from J, with 9 bases in between. The CDR3 sequence is CASSRGLCYTF. CDR3 coding DNA: TGCGCCAGCAGTCGGGGGCTCTGCTACACCTTC.

This clone appeared a single time. The rearrangement uses TRBV6-6 and TRBJ1-4; 7 positions match TRBD1. This CDR3 has 15 amino acids. The germline gives CDR1 MNHNY, CDR2 SVGAGI (reference sequence). J was trimmed by 5 bases and V by 6 bases; bases with no gene match: 9. CDR3: CASSRDRAANEKLFF. CDR3 in DNA: TGTGCCAGCAGCCGAGACAGGGCGGCAAATGAAAAACTGTTTTTT.

The chain recombines TRBV3-1 (or the pseudogene TRBV3-2) with TRBJ2-3; 8 bases fit TRBD2. CDR1 and CDR2 (germline): LGHDT, YNNKEL (reference sequence). V dropped 0 bases and J dropped 4; count of bases not matched to a gene: 12. This CDR3 has 18 residues. The CDR3 sequence: CASSQEVGWGLVPDTQYF. The DNA of the CDR3 is TGTGCCAGCAGCCAAGAAGTGGGTTGGGGACTAGTACCAGATACGCAGTATTTT.